A single sample gave rise to the 22 T cell receptor beta chains below, sequenced in a study of T cell repertoires in cytomegalovirus infection. TCRdb reprocessed the reads via MiXCR and lists one record per CDR3 protein. The data show about 300,000 distinct CDR3 sequences, roughly 25% seen once. Sequencing was carried out using PBMCs. Source of these receptors: a human donor in good health (CMV status not recorded). Some clones in this sample may be carry-over from other donors' samples.

This clonotype has just a few counts. V is TRBV6-4 and J is TRBJ1-1; D remains ambiguous. CDR1 and CDR2 (germline): MRHNA, SNTAGT. The CDR3 spans 13 residues. Between the trimmed V and J ends, which lost 0 bases and 5 bases, there was a span of 7 bases. The CDR3 region is CASSDSYGTEAFF. In DNA form, the CDR3 reads TGTGCCAGCAGTGACTCTTACGGTACTGAAGCTTTCTTT.

This clonotype was recorded only once. The rearrangement joins TRBV7-3 to TRBJ1-5; TRBD1 matches at 7 bases. The CDR3 has 15 residues. The junction had 7 bases not matched to a gene; V was cut back by 4 bases and J by 4 bases. From germline, CDR1 is SGHTA and CDR2 FQGTGA. The CDR3 region has the DNA TGTGCCAGCAGCTCCGATCAGGGGGGAAATCAGCCCCAGCATTTT. This sequence encodes CASSSDQGGNQPQHF. Supplemented by reference TRBV7-3 and TRBJ1-5, the full variable domain reads GAGVSQTPSNKVTEKGKYVELRCDPISGHTALYWYRQSLGQGPEFLIYFQGTGAADDSGLPNDRFFAVRPEGSVSTLKIQRTERGDSAVYLCASSSDQGGNQPQHFGDGTRLSIL.

V is TRBV4-1 and J is TRBJ1-3; a possible D gene is TRBD1 (5 bases). The CDR3 covers 17 residues. V lost 0 bases and J 4 bases, leaving 16 bases between the germline ends. CDR1 and CDR2 (germline): MGHRA, YSYEKL. The CDR3, as DNA: TGCGCCAGCAGCCAAGATCCCCCCGGGGCTTGGGGAAACACCATATATTTT. Its protein is CASSQDPPGAWGNTIYF.

The chain links TRBV7-2 to TRBJ2-5; 10 bases agree with TRBD1. V lost 5 bases to trimming and J lost 8 bases; unmatched junction nucleotides: 5. The germline V gene has CDR1 SGHTA and CDR2 FQGNSA. This CDR3 is 13 amino acids long. DNA of the CDR3: TGTGCCAGCAGCCCGGGACAGGGGAGAACCCAGTACTTC. This codes for CASSPGQGRTQYF.

The CDR3 protein is CASSSVAGGPGNEQFF. For the CDR3, the DNA is TGTGCCAGCAGTTCCGTAGCGGGAGGCCCGGGCAATGAGCAGTTCTTC. This chain connects TRBV6-2 or TRBV6-3 to TRBJ2-1; the match to TRBD2 covers 10 bases. The trim removed 4 bases at V and 6 bases at J, leaving 9 bases unmatched. CDR1 and CDR2 (germline): MNHEY, SVGEGT. The CDR3 extends over 16 amino acids.

This clonotype was counted only a few times. The rearrangement joins TRBV29-1 to TRBJ2-2; D unclear. This CDR3 comprises 13 residues. Looked up from germline, CDR1 is SQVTM and CDR2 is ANQGSEA. V lost 4 bases and J 5 bases, leaving 11 bases between the germline ends. The CDR3 DNA reads TGCAGCGTTGGAGTTGGCGCAACCGGGGAGCTGTTTTTT. Translation gives CSVGVGATGELFF.

This chain links TRBV6-2 or TRBV6-3 with TRBJ1-1; a possible D gene is TRBD1 (5 bases). V was clipped by 5 bases and J by 4 bases, with 8 bases between them. The germline gives CDR1 MNHEY, CDR2 SVGEGT. The CDR3 has 12 residues. The CDR3 sequence: CASSTRVTEAFF. The CDR3 nucleotides are TGTGCCAGCAGTACCAGGGTCACTGAAGCTTTCTTT.

This chain joins TRBV28 and TRBJ1-2; 10 positions agree with TRBD1. CDR1 MDHEN and CDR2 SYDVKM come from the germline V gene. The CDR3 is made up of 13 amino acids. J lost 8 bases, V lost 5 bases, and 5 bases had no gene match. As DNA, the CDR3 is TGTGCCAGCAGTGCGGGACAGGGGAACGGCTACACCTTC. Residues: CASSAGQGNGYTF.

A few counts support this clonotype. For the CDR3, the DNA is TGTGCCAGCAGAGACGGGTGGAGTGAGACGACTGGCAATCAGCCCCAGCATTTT. As protein: CASRDGWSETTGNQPQHF. The chain employs TRBV6-2 or TRBV6-3 and TRBJ1-5; D is unclear. V was shortened by 6 bases and J by 2 bases, with 23 bases between the two germline ends. Looked up from germline, CDR1 is MNHEY and CDR2 is SVGEGT. The CDR3 consists of 18 residues.

V and J are TRBV15 and TRBJ2-2; no reliable D call. CDR1 LNHNV and CDR2 YYDKDF come from the germline V gene (reference sequence). The V and J ends lost 0 bases and 3 bases respectively, with 11 bases between them. CDR3 length equals 16 residues. In DNA form, the CDR3 reads TGTGCCACCAGCAGAGATCTCCGGGTTGACACCGGGGAGCTGTTTTTT. Translation: CATSRDLRVDTGELFF.

At least ten counts were recorded for this clonotype. The chain links TRBV7-3 to TRBJ2-6, with D hard to call. There are 15 residues in the CDR3. Trimming took off 0 bases at V and 0 bases at J, with 3 bases between the two ends. Germline CDR1 reads SGHTA; CDR2 reads FQGTGA. The CDR3 protein is CASSLTTSGANVLTF. The DNA for the CDR3 is TGTGCCAGCAGCTTAACGACCTCTGGGGCCAACGTCCTGACTTTC. The full variable domain, rest sourced from reference TRBV7-3 and TRBJ2-6, is GAGVSQTPSNKVTEKGKYVELRCDPISGHTALYWYRQSLGQGPEFLIYFQGTGAADDSGLPNDRFFAVRPEGSVSTLKIQRTERGDSAVYLCASSLTTSGANVLTFGAGSRLTVL.

This rearrangement joins TRBV4-1 to TRBJ1-5, with D maybe TRBD1 (6 bases). CDR1 and CDR2 from the germline V gene are MGHRA and YSYEKL. Trimming cost V 0 bases and J 6 bases, with 9 bases left between them. The CDR3 totals 14 residues. The CDR3 nucleotides read TGCGCCAGCAGCCAAGATAGGGGGACTCAGCCCCAGCATTTT. Protein sequence: CASSQDRGTQPQHF.

J is TRBJ2-1 and V is TRBV20-1, with TRBD2 matching over 7 bases. The CDR3 has 16 amino acids. Germline V gene data show CDR1 as DFQATT and CDR2 as SNEGSKA (reference sequence). Trimming at V came to 0 bases and at J to 4 bases, leaving 9 bases not matched to a gene. The CDR3 nucleotides are TGCAGTGCTAGAGATCCGGCTAGCGGCCTTTACAATGAGCAGTTCTTC. Its translation is CSARDPASGLYNEQFF.

The table lists this clonotype with many counts. V is TRBV5-5 and J is TRBJ1-1; D not resolved. Trimming took off 0 bases at V and 0 bases at J, with 18 bases between the two ends. This CDR3 is 18 amino acids long. In germline, CDR1 is SGHKS, CDR2 YYEKEE (reference sequence). CDR3: CASSLGQYGLGMNTEAFF. As DNA, the CDR3 is TGTGCCAGCAGCTTGGGCCAGTACGGTTTAGGGATGAACACTGAAGCTTTCTTT. Together with reference TRBV5-5 and TRBJ1-1, the CDR3 gives the full variable domain: DAGVTQSPTHLIKTRGQQVTLRCSPISGHKSVSWYQQVLGQGPQFIFQYYEKEERGRGNFPDRFSARQFPNYSSELNVNALLLGDSALYLCASSLGQYGLGMNTEAFFGQGTRLTVV.

This clonotype was seen ten or more times. This chain uses TRBV7-2 with TRBJ1-4; TRBD1 might be the D (5 bases). Germline values: CDR1 SGHTA, CDR2 FQGNSA. V dropped 4 bases and J dropped 5 bases, with 8 bases sitting between them. CDR3 length equals 13 residues. The DNA for the CDR3 is TGTGCCAGCAGCTGGACAAAAAATGAAAAACTGTTTTTT. This gives the protein CASSWTKNEKLFF.

This chain joins TRBV12-3 or TRBV12-4 and TRBJ2-7, with D perhaps being TRBD1 or TRBD2 (5 bases each). This CDR3 region has 14 residues. Between the trimmed V and J ends, which lost 6 bases and 7 bases, there was a span of 19 bases. The CDR3 bases are TGTGCCAGCAGCTTGTCGGGGCAGGGCTTTGAGCAGTACTTC. Amino acid sequence: CASSLSGQGFEQYF.

In its sample, this clonotype was seen many times. The chain is built from TRBV7-3 and TRBJ2-3; 9 bases agree with TRBD2. Germline values: CDR1 SGHTA, CDR2 FQGTGA. The V gene end was trimmed by 1 base and the J gene end by 5 bases; junction bases not matched to a gene: 7. The CDR3 runs 16 residues. CDR3 nucleotides: TGTGCCAGCAGCTTAAAGGGCGGGGGGGCGATAGATACGCAGTATTTT. Its translation: CASSLKGGGAIDTQYF.

The genes are TRBV12-3 or TRBV12-4 and TRBJ2-3; 9 bases line up with TRBD1. The length of the CDR3 is 15 residues. With 5 bases clipped from V and 4 bases from J, the junction kept 7 bases outside the gene matches. The CDR3 nucleotides are TGTGCCAGCAGTGAACAGGGGGCTGTCGCAGATACGCAGTATTTT. This sequence encodes CASSEQGAVADTQYF.

The V gene is TRBV7-2, the J gene TRBJ2-7; 8 positions agree with TRBD1. The V and J ends lost 2 bases and 6 bases, in that order; junction bases with no gene match: 9. CDR3 length equals 15 residues. The germline V gene has CDR1 SGHTA and CDR2 FQGNSA. CDR3 sequence reads: CASSLNRAGQGEQYF. The CDR3 DNA is TGTGCCAGCAGCTTAAATAGGGCCGGACAGGGCGAGCAGTACTTC.

This clonotype has a handful of counts. J is TRBJ1-5 and V is TRBV24-1; D call uncertain. The V end was cut by 0 bases, the J end by 3 bases, with 5 bases between. The CDR3 length is 14 residues. Germline V gives CDR1 KGHDR, CDR2 SFDVKD. The CDR3 DNA is TGTGCCACCAGTGATTTGCTAAACAATCAGCCCCAGCATTTT. Its translation: CATSDLLNNQPQHF.

This chain uses TRBV2 with TRBJ2-2; 13 nucleotides agree with TRBD2. CDR1 and CDR2 (germline): SNHLY, FYNNEI. The CDR3 loop spans 17 amino acids. With V trimmed by 6 bases and J by 0 bases, 4 bases remained unmatched. Written as DNA, the CDR3 is TGTGCCAGCAGGACGGGACTAGCGGGGCCGAACACCGGGGAGCTGTTTTTT. Protein sequence: CASRTGLAGPNTGELFF.

J is TRBJ1-4 and V is TRBV5-4; 7 nucleotides line up with TRBD1. The CDR3 runs 17 residues. Looked up from germline, CDR1 is SGHNT and CDR2 is YYREEE (reference sequence). V was pared by 4 bases and J by 0 bases, with 9 bases of the junction left unmatched. The CDR3 loop is CASSLRQGTATNEKLFF. CDR3 nucleotides: TGTGCCAGCAGCCTACGACAGGGAACAGCAACTAATGAAAAACTGTTTTTT.